This T cell receptor (beta chain) was sequenced in a study of blood T cell repertoires in COVID-19. Across the study: Sites across the United States, Italy and Spain contributed samples from acute and convalescent COVID-19. T cells, B-cell-depleted T cells, or PBMCs provided the cDNA or gDNA that served as material.

The authors' processing: For nucleated cells, counts were estimated from reference gene primer amplification. Data came from immunoSEQ multiplex PCR; TCRdb stores just in-frame clones and leaves some out. D and trimming were read from the DNA, whereas the V and J calls and clone size are those reported in that table. In the table there are over 100,000 clones, 88% of which are singletons. In germline, CDR1 is MNHEY, CDR2 SMNVEV (reference sequence). Trimming took off 6 bases at V and 3 bases at J, with 14 bases between the two ends. CDR3 size: 14 residues. Sequenced: peripheral blood. The chain carries TRBV27 and TRBJ1-2; a weak D match, TRBD1 (6 bases). This TCR was sampled from a man aged 50-59 years with acute or convalescent COVID-19. CDR3 sequence reads: CASSFRRTDYGYTF. The CDR3 nucleotides read TGTGCCAGCAGCTTTAGAAGGACAGACTATGGCTACACCTTC.